This T cell receptor beta chain was profiled in a study of blood T cell repertoires in COVID-19. Study as a whole: The cDNA or gDNA used as material had been derived from T cells, B-cell-depleted T cells, or PBMCs.

Profiling relied on immunoSEQ multiplex PCR, and the TCRdb table lists in-frame clones only, not all of them. The profile shows 100,000 to 120,000 clones, roughly 85% of them singletons. Germline CDR1 MGHRA, CDR2 YSYEKL. Trimming took 0 bases from V and 8 from J, leaving 19 bases between them. This CDR3 has 16 amino acids. This clone was seen once. The sequence was obtained from an elderly woman with active or convalescent COVID-19. This chain joins TRBV4-1 and TRBJ1-2; D not certain. Sequencing input: peripheral blood. CDR3 DNA: TGCGCCAGCAGCCAAGAGCAAAGGCCCAGCTCGGAGGGCTACACCTTC. The encoded protein is CASSQEQRPSSEGYTF.